This TCR beta chain is drawn from a study of T cells in Graves' hyperthyroidism and ophthalmopathy. TCR beta CDR3 sequences were amplified from RNA transcripts. First-round RT-PCR targeting the TCR CDR3 was performed with the HTBI primer set. MiXCR was run by TCRdb on the multiplex PCR reads, yielding one entry per CDR3 protein. The table lists some 490,000 distinct CDR3 sequences, approximately 22% of them singletons, with about 53% in the top ten. The CDR3 consists of 14 residues. The ends were cut back, 1 base at V and 5 bases at J, with 9 bases in the middle. Germline CDR1 is LGHDT and CDR2 is YNNKEL (reference sequence).

This chain uses TRBV3-1 with TRBJ2-1; D may be TRBD2 (6 bases). Sequencing was performed on blood. The receptor comes from a woman aged 70-85 years with Graves' ophthalmopathy. CDR3 DNA sequence: TGTGCCAGCAGCCAAGCGGGAGCGGACAATGAGCAGTTCTTC. Protein product: CASSQAGADNEQFF.